One sample yielded the 2 T cell receptor beta chains listed below, sequenced in a study of T-cell memory formation after mild COVID-19. TCRdb re-called the 5' RACE reads through MiXCR, storing one row per CDR3 protein. The sample includes around 80,000 distinct CDR3 sequences, more than 10% of them seen just once. Sequencing was carried out using PBMCs or a T cell subset sorted from them (not recorded which). Source of these receptors: a man between 18 and 29 years old who had mild COVID-19 (a few samples of this study predate the infection). Cell type and time point are not known.

This clonotype was seen only a few times. This chain joins TRBV7-9 and TRBJ2-7; D is ambiguous. Germline V CDR1 and CDR2: SEHNR, FQNEAQ (reference sequence). V was trimmed by 5 bases and J by 8 bases, leaving 19 bases between them. The CDR3 contains 14 residues. In DNA, the CDR3 is TGTGCCAGCAGCCCCGGTGCTTCCGGACCTCAGCAGTACGTC. This gives the protein CASSPGASGPQQYV.

This clonotype was counted between two and nine times. The gene calls are TRBV7-2 and TRBJ2-1; a weak D match, TRBD1 (6 bases). In germline, CDR1 is SGHTA, CDR2 FQGNSA. V was pared by 5 bases and J by 5 bases, with 7 bases between. The CDR3 contains 12 residues. The CDR3 protein is CASSPGDNEQFF. DNA of the CDR3: TGTGCCAGCAGCCCAGGGGACAATGAGCAGTTCTTC.